A single sample is the source of the 18 T cell receptor beta chains below, sequenced in a study of identifying expanded T cells in peripheral blood (dated by TCRdb to about 2019). Receptors were amplified or captured by the immunoSEQ multiplex PCR assay. TCRdb carries this immuneACCESS record with in-frame sequences only. Its versions omit some clonotypes, under half of them owing to an unresolved V gene in the studies checked, with the rest unexplained. In all, the sample holds 100,000 to 150,000 clones, and 75% to 90% of those were seen once. Of the sample, 7% to 10% falls within the top ten clones. Sequencing input: blood. These receptor sequences come from a person aged 18 to 75 in good health.

The gene calls are TRBV19 and TRBJ2-1, with 10 positions matching TRBD1. With V trimmed by 4 bases and J by 1 base, 1 base remained unmatched. Germline assignment: CDR1 LNHDA and CDR2 SQIVND (reference sequence). This CDR3 contains 15 residues. The CDR3 sequence is CASSRQGASYNEQFF. In nucleotides, the CDR3 is TGTGCCAGTAGTAGACAGGGGGCTTCCTACAATGAGCAGTTCTTC.

This clone was detected ten times or more. The V call is TRBV6-1, the J call TRBJ2-1; unclear D gene. In germline, CDR1 is MNHNS, CDR2 SASEGT. The CDR3 length is 14 residues. Trimming pared 3 bases from V and 3 bases from J, leaving 9 bases between. This CDR3 is CASSDWQHYNEQFF. The CDR3 bases are TGTGCCAGCAGTGATTGGCAGCACTACAATGAGCAGTTCTTC.

The chain employs TRBV9 and TRBJ1-2, with 11 bases aligning to TRBD1. This CDR3 spans 17 amino acids. Germline V gene sequence: CDR1 SGDLS, CDR2 YYNGEE. The V gene end was trimmed by 4 bases and the J gene end by 6 bases; junction bases not matched to a gene: 14. The CDR3 bases are TGTGCCAGCAGCCACCGGACAGGACAGGGGGCCGTCGATGGCTACACCTTC. Translation gives CASSHRTGQGAVDGYTF.

The chain links TRBV7-6 to TRBJ2-2; no clear D gene. V was shortened by 1 base and J by 6 bases, with 9 bases between the two germline ends. The CDR3 loop spans 14 amino acids. Germline V gene data show CDR1 as SGHVS and CDR2 as FNYEAQ. CDR3 in DNA: TGTGCCAGCAGCTTAGGGGCAGTATCCGGGGAGCTGTTTTTT. Amino acids: CASSLGAVSGELFF. The full variable domain, with the rest looked up from reference TRBV7-6 and TRBJ2-2, is GAGVSQSPRYKVTKRGQDVALRCDPISGHVSLYWYRQALGQGPEFLTYFNYEAQQDKSGLPNDRFSAERPEGSISTLTIQRTEQRDSAMYRCASSLGAVSGELFFGEGSRLTVL.

The chain recombines TRBV4-2 with TRBJ1-5; possible D gene TRBD1, 6 bases. The V and J ends lost 0 bases and 2 bases respectively, with 11 bases between them. Germline V gene lookup returns CDR1 LGHNA and CDR2 YNFKEQ. The CDR3 is made up of 16 amino acids. The chain's CDR3 is CASSQEGGAGNQPQHF. The CDR3 DNA sequence: TGTGCCAGCAGCCAAGAGGGGGGCGCGGGCAATCAGCCCCAGCATTTT.

The chain joins TRBV12-5 to TRBJ2-3; 10 nucleotides agree with TRBD2. The ends lost 6 bases at V and 0 bases at J; junction bases unmatched: 15. The germline V gene has CDR1 LGHNT and CDR2 FRNRAP. The CDR3 is 19 residues long. The CDR3 region is CASGLTSPLAGISTDTQYF. The CDR3 DNA sequence: TGTGCTAGTGGCCTAACTTCCCCACTAGCGGGAATAAGCACAGATACGCAGTATTTT.

The rearrangement joins TRBV19 to TRBJ1-5, with 7 bases aligning to TRBD1. Losses at the gene ends were 0 bases for V and 2 bases for J; bases not matched to a gene: 1. The germline gives CDR1 LNHDA, CDR2 SQIVND (reference sequence). The CDR3 length is 15 residues. CDR3 nucleotides: TGTGCCAGTAGTATAGAAGGGACAGGCAATCAGCCCCAGCATTTT. It translates to CASSIEGTGNQPQHF.

This chain links TRBV28 with TRBJ2-5; no definite D call. The CDR3 is 14 residues long. Trimming cost V 0 bases and J 2 bases, with 7 bases left between them. Germline assignment: CDR1 MDHEN and CDR2 SYDVKM. As DNA, the CDR3 is TGTGCCAGCAGTTTATGGGGTACACAAGAGACCCAGTACTTC. Its protein product is CASSLWGTQETQYF. Together with reference TRBV28 and TRBJ2-5, the CDR3 gives the full variable domain: DVKVTQSSRYLVKRTGEKVFLECVQDMDHENMFWYRQDPGLGLRLIYFSYDVKMKEKGDIPEGYSVSREKKERFSLILESASTNQTSMYLCASSLWGTQETQYFGPGTRLLVL.

CDR3 protein: CASSVGVKEKLFF. The CDR3 DNA follows: TGTGCCAGCAGTGTGGGGGTAAAGGAAAAACTGTTTTTT. The gene calls are TRBV2 and TRBJ1-4; tentative D call: TRBD1 (5 bases). Looked up from germline, CDR1 is SNHLY and CDR2 is FYNNEI. The CDR3 has 13 residues. Trimming removed 4 bases from V and 8 bases from J, with 11 bases in between.

The sample holds a few counts of this clone. The chain links TRBV7-9 to TRBJ2-1; D is perhaps TRBD2 (6 bases). Germline lookup yields CDR1 SEHNR and CDR2 FQNEAQ (reference sequence). The germline V and J ends were trimmed by 2 bases and 0 bases, with 8 bases remaining between them. The CDR3 sequence is 15 residues long. The CDR3 nucleotides are TGTGCCAGCAGCTTACTCGGGAGCTCCTACAATGAGCAGTTCTTC. This translates into CASSLLGSSYNEQFF.

The chain has TRBV5-1 and TRBJ2-7; 11 bases align to TRBD2. In germline, CDR1 is SGHRS, CDR2 YFSETQ. This CDR3 contains 16 residues. V trimming: 3 bases; J trimming: 3 bases; junction bases outside the gene matches: 8. The CDR3 is CASSSPSGTSGYEQYF. The CDR3, as DNA: TGCGCCAGCAGCTCGCCTTCCGGGACTAGCGGCTACGAGCAGTACTTC.

The rearrangement links TRBV6-5 to TRBJ1-3; D unclear. This CDR3 comprises 15 residues. In germline, CDR1 is MNHEY, CDR2 SVGAGI. The ends were cut back, 4 bases at V and 4 bases at J, with 14 bases in the middle. The CDR3 DNA follows: TGTGCCAGCAGTTCGAGTCACGCTCCCGGAAACACCATATATTTT. Amino acids: CASSSSHAPGNTIYF.

V and J are TRBV21-1 and TRBJ2-2; TRBD1 is the table's D call and was not checked against the DNA. TRBV21-1 is flagged as a pseudogene. This CDR3 is 16 amino acids long. In nucleotides, the CDR3 is TGTGCCAGCAGCAATAAAAAGTCAGACACCACCGGGGAGCTGTTTTTT. It yields the protein CASSNKKSDTTGELFF.

The gene calls are TRBV4-3 and TRBJ2-2; D tentatively reads TRBD1 or TRBD2 (5 bases each). Germline CDR1 is LGHNA and CDR2 is YSLEER. Trimming took off 1 base at V and 7 bases at J, with 16 bases between the two ends. CDR3 length equals 16 residues. In DNA form, the CDR3 reads TGCGCCAGCAGCCAAGGAGGGGCGGAAAGGAGCGGGGAGCTGTTTTTT. This codes for CASSQGGAERSGELFF.

This rearrangement joins TRBV28 to TRBJ2-3; D is possibly TRBD2 (5 bases). Germline V gives CDR1 MDHEN, CDR2 SYDVKM. The CDR3 loop spans 14 amino acids. Trimming left V 6 bases short and J 1 base short, with 11 bases between. CDR3 sequence (DNA): TGTGCCAGCAGCCCTCTAGCCCGCACAGATACGCAGTATTTT. Its protein product is CASSPLARTDTQYF.

The rearrangement joins TRBV2 to TRBJ1-4; TRBD1 agrees at 7 bases. This CDR3 contains 16 residues. V lost 5 bases to trimming and J lost 2 bases; unmatched junction nucleotides: 8. Germline CDR1 is SNHLY and CDR2 is FYNNEI. CDR3 sequence: CASSTGESATNEKLFF. The CDR3 nucleotides are TGTGCCAGCAGTACAGGGGAAAGTGCGACTAATGAAAAACTGTTTTTT.

The V and J genes are TRBV7-7 and TRBJ2-3, with 8 nucleotides matching TRBD1. V lost 1 base and J lost 5; bases outside the gene matches: 8. In germline, CDR1 is SSHAT, CDR2 FNYEAQ (reference sequence). The CDR3 length is 16 residues. The CDR3 region has the DNA TGTGCCAGCAGCTTAGGGACAGGGTTCGGATTAGATACGCAGTATTTT. Its protein is CASSLGTGFGLDTQYF.

This clone is a singleton in its sample. The chain joins TRBV19 to TRBJ2-5; 7 bases are shared with TRBD1. This CDR3 region has 14 residues. The germline CDR1 and CDR2 sequences are LNHDA and SQIVND (reference sequence). Losses at the gene ends were 3 bases for V and 5 bases for J; bases not matched to a gene: 6. CDR3 sequence reads: CASSILVGQETQYF. The CDR3 DNA follows: TGTGCCAGTAGTATCCTTGTGGGACAGGAGACCCAGTACTTC.